The following is a TCR beta chain sequence with its context. Its specificity is not known. V lost 3 bases and J lost 4; bases outside the gene matches: 7. Germline CDR1 and CDR2: MNHNS and SASEGT. The CDR3 is 15 amino acids. These data originate in a study of T cell repertoires and Cas9 in healthy adults. Turning to the study itself: CD4 and CD8 compartments: SpCas9-reactive T cells profiled for potency, cytotoxicity, lineage. Regarding the study as a whole: SpCas9-reactive effector T cells were reportedly restrained in vitro by SpCas9-reactive regulatory T cells.

TCRdb's table, derived via immunoSEQ multiplex PCR, lists solely in-frame clones and lacks some. The repertoire has 11,000 to 15,000 clones, 89% of them found once; the top ten carry less than 2%. Material: Tregs (CD4+, CD25+, CD127-, CD137-, CD154-) from PBMCs; culture status not recorded. This chain joins TRBV6-1 and TRBJ2-5, with 8 positions matching TRBD1. The sequence was collected from a human donor in good health. CDR3 nucleotides: TGTGCCAGCAGTGAGGTCAGGGGGCGAGGAGAGACCCAGTACTTC. Translating gives CASSEVRGRGETQYF.